The 24 T cell receptor beta chains given below trace back to one sample, sequenced in a study of blood T cell repertoires in COVID-19. Method: immunoSEQ multiplex PCR; TCRdb's copy keeps in-frame clones and lacks some. Of more than 150,000 clones listed, about three quarters are singletons. Sequencing input: peripheral blood. The receptor set was obtained from a woman over 75 with active or convalescent COVID-19.

The chain combines TRBV27 with TRBJ1-3, with TRBD1 matching over 8 bases. Trimming took 10 bases from V and 0 from J; bases not matched to a gene: 8. The germline V gene encodes CDR1 MNHEY and CDR2 SMNVEV (reference sequence). This CDR3 is built from 15 residues. DNA for the CDR3: TGTGCCACCACGGGACAGGCGGGCTCTGGAAACACCATATATTTT. As protein: CATTGQAGSGNTIYF.

V gene TRBV5-4 combines with J gene TRBJ2-2, with 7 nucleotides matching TRBD2. Looked up from germline, CDR1 is SGHNT and CDR2 is YYREEE (reference sequence). V shed 4 bases and J 7 bases; nucleotides not matched to a gene: 7. CDR3 length: 14 amino acids. The CDR3 spells CASSPGLDSGELFF. The CDR3 DNA sequence: TGTGCCAGCAGCCCCGGACTAGATAGCGGGGAGCTGTTTTTT.

This clone was found a few times. The chain carries TRBV28 and TRBJ2-6; weak D call: TRBD2 (5 bases). CDR3 length: 17 residues. Per the germline V gene, CDR1 is MDHEN and CDR2 is SYDVKM. Deletions cut 5 bases from V and 3 bases from J, with 17 bases between. The DNA of the CDR3 is TGTGCCAGCAGTACCATTGCTTATCGGGGTGGGGCCAACGTCCTGACTTTC. It codes for CASSTIAYRGGANVLTF.

Worth noting for this clone: Distinct nucleotide sequences in the sample also encode this CDR3. This sequence joins TRBV18 and TRBJ2-5; TRBD2 is a possible D gene (5 bases). This CDR3 is 13 amino acids long. The V and J ends lost 3 bases and 4 bases respectively, with 9 bases between them. The germline V gene has CDR1 KGHSH and CDR2 LQKENI. The CDR3 protein is CASSPPGGETQYF. The CDR3 DNA reads TGTGCCAGCTCACCCCCAGGAGGAGAGACCCAGTACTTC.

The sample holds a few counts of this clone. CDR3 protein: CASSDGQGGKYTQYF. CDR3 sequence (DNA): TGTGCCAGCAGTGACGGCCAAGGGGGCAAATATACGCAGTATTTT. J is TRBJ2-3 and V is TRBV2; 7 bases fit TRBD1. Trimming at V came to 3 bases and at J to 7 bases, leaving 10 bases not matched to a gene. CDR1 is SNHLY, CDR2 FYNNEI, per germline. CDR3 length: 15 residues.

This clone was picked up one time. The V gene is TRBV12-5, the J gene TRBJ1-2; 8 bases are a match to TRBD1. The CDR3 is 14 residues long. Germline-derived CDR1 and CDR2 are LGHNT and FRNRAP. The J segment lost 8 bases and the V segment lost 0 bases, leaving 5 bases of the junction unmatched. CDR3 nucleotides: TGTGCTAGTGGTTTGGTACCGGACAGGGACGGCTACACCTTC. It is translated as CASGLVPDRDGYTF. The full variable domain, its missing parts supplied by reference TRBV12-5 and TRBJ1-2, is DARVTQTPRHKVTEMGQEVTMRCQPILGHNTVFWYRQTMMQGLELLAYFRNRAPLDDSGMPKDRFSAEMPDATLATLKIQPSEPRDSAVYFCASGLVPDRDGYTFGSGTRLTVV.

The chain joins TRBV2 to TRBJ2-5; 8 nucleotides line up with TRBD1. Germline CDR1 reads SNHLY; CDR2 reads FYNNEI. The CDR3 is made up of 14 amino acids. Unmatched junction bases numbered 2, after V lost 2 bases and J lost 3 bases. The DNA for the CDR3 is TGTGCCAGCAGTGAACGGACAGGGAAAGAGACCCAGTACTTC. Its protein product is CASSERTGKETQYF.

The chain uses TRBV7-6 and TRBJ2-3, with TRBD2 matching 12 bases. Unmatched junction bases numbered 6, after V lost 5 bases and J lost 6 bases. The CDR3 spans 15 residues. Germline V gene sequence: CDR1 SGHVS, CDR2 FNYEAQ. The CDR3, as DNA: TGTGCCAGCAGCGTGACTAGCGGGGGAGGGGATACGCAGTATTTT. Protein: CASSVTSGGGDTQYF.

V gene TRBV2 combines with J gene TRBJ2-5, with D possibly matching TRBD2 (7 bases). This CDR3 comprises 13 residues. Germline values: CDR1 SNHLY, CDR2 FYNNEI. V gave up 4 bases and J gave up 5 bases, with 11 bases separating them. CDR3 region: CASSAGGGETQYF. The CDR3 DNA sequence: TGTGCCAGCAGTGCGGGGGGCGGGGAGACCCAGTACTTC.

This chain uses TRBV12-3 or TRBV12-4 with TRBJ2-1; the D is unclear. V gave up 7 bases and J gave up 4 bases, with 5 bases separating them. The CDR3 runs to 11 residues. This CDR3 is CASTFYNEQFF. The DNA of the CDR3 is TGTGCCAGCACCTTTTACAATGAGCAGTTCTTC.

The chain employs TRBV21-1 and TRBJ1-1; the DNA was not used to check the table's D call, TRBD1. TRBV21-1 is a known pseudogene. This CDR3 is 17 amino acids long. CDR3 DNA: TGTGCCAGCAGCTCCCAACCCGGACAGGGTCAGAACACTGAAGCTTTCTTT. The encoded protein is CASSSQPGQGQNTEAFF.

The CDR3 spells CASSPRQASAFF. CDR3 DNA: TGTGCCAGCAGCCCAAGACAGGCCTCGGCTTTCTTT. The chain combines TRBV7-2 with TRBJ1-1, with D possibly being TRBD1 (6 bases). Germline CDR1 reads SGHTA; CDR2 reads FQGNSA. The V end lost 5 bases, the J end lost 11 bases, and 15 bases lay between the germline ends. This CDR3 has 12 amino acids.

The chain employs TRBV27 and TRBJ2-7, with D hard to call. V lost 1 base, J lost 4 bases, and 14 bases lay in between. The germline V gene has CDR1 MNHEY and CDR2 SMNVEV (reference sequence). The CDR3 consists of 15 residues. This CDR3 is CASSLFASLVYEQYF. DNA for the CDR3: TGTGCCAGCAGTTTATTTGCCAGCCTAGTATACGAGCAGTACTTC.

The V and J genes are TRBV6-2 or TRBV6-3 and TRBJ2-7; possible D gene TRBD2, 5 bases. Germline values: CDR1 MNHEY, CDR2 SVGEGT. The CDR3 is 14 amino acids. V lost 0 bases to trimming and J lost 6 bases, with 12 bases between them. The CDR3 DNA sequence: TGTGCCAGCAGTTACTCGTTACGGAGCGGCGAGCAGTACTTC. Its protein is CASSYSLRSGEQYF.

The CDR3 bases are TGTGCCAGCAGCTTAGCAACCGGGACACCCGAGCAGTACTTC. It is translated as CASSLATGTPEQYF. The chain links TRBV7-2 to TRBJ2-7, with D maybe TRBD1 (6 bases). This CDR3 region has 14 residues. The germline V gene encodes CDR1 SGHTA and CDR2 FQGNSA. V was cut by 0 bases and J by 6 bases, with 12 bases left in between.

The chain combines TRBV6-5 with TRBJ2-3, with a weak D call TRBD2 (5 bases). The V end was cut by 6 bases, the J end by 7 bases, with 17 bases between. The CDR3 covers 14 residues. The germline CDR1 and CDR2 sequences are MNHEY and SVGAGI. CDR3 residues: CASREGVASNTQYF. The CDR3 DNA follows: TGTGCCAGCAGAGAGGGAGTGGCTTCAAATACGCAGTATTTT.

V gene TRBV3-1 (or the pseudogene TRBV3-2) combines with J gene TRBJ2-2; the match to TRBD2 covers 11 bases. Unmatched junction bases numbered 8, after V lost 2 bases and J lost 6 bases. Looked up from germline, CDR1 is LGHDT and CDR2 is YNNKEL (reference sequence). This CDR3 region has 17 residues. The CDR3 nucleotides read TGTGCCAGCAGCCAAACACCTAGCGGGGGGTGGTCCGGGGAGCTGTTTTTT. This sequence encodes CASSQTPSGGWSGELFF.

This clone has only a few counts. The chain employs TRBV7-2 and TRBJ1-2; 7 bases match TRBD1. The CDR3 contains 14 residues. V gave up 5 bases and J gave up 5 bases; unmatched junction bases: 8. Germline CDR1 reads SGHTA; CDR2 reads FQGNSA. This chain's CDR3 is CASSPDRSLYGYTF. In DNA form, the CDR3 reads TGTGCCAGCAGCCCGGACAGGTCCCTATATGGCTACACCTTC.

The V and J genes are TRBV27 and TRBJ2-1; 9 positions match TRBD2. Germline V gene lookup returns CDR1 MNHEY and CDR2 SMNVEV (reference sequence). The CDR3 totals 12 residues. The ends lost 5 bases at V and 10 bases at J; junction bases unmatched: 3. CDR3 coding DNA: TGTGCCAGCAGTCGCAGCGGGGGGGAGCAGTTCTTC. It specifies CASSRSGGEQFF.

The chain joins TRBV27 to TRBJ2-7; tentative D call: TRBD1 (5 bases). V gave up 2 bases and J gave up 2 bases, with 13 bases separating them. This CDR3 contains 15 residues. Germline loops: CDR1 MNHEY, CDR2 SMNVEV (reference sequence). This CDR3 is CASSLVPGLTYEQYF. The CDR3 DNA is TGTGCCAGCAGTTTAGTTCCAGGGCTCACCTACGAGCAGTACTTC.

This sequence joins TRBV7-2 and TRBJ2-5; D is unresolved. Trimming cost V 5 bases and J 2 bases, with 9 bases left between them. This CDR3 contains 13 residues. Germline V gives CDR1 SGHTA, CDR2 FQGNSA. CDR3 bases: TGTGCCAGCAGCCCACAGATACAAGAGACCCAGTACTTC. Its translation: CASSPQIQETQYF.

The chain employs TRBV15 and TRBJ2-5, with D maybe TRBD1 (7 bases). V was trimmed by 2 bases and J by 0 bases, leaving 13 bases between them. CDR1 LNHNV and CDR2 YYDKDF come from the germline V gene (reference sequence). The CDR3 is 16 amino acids. The CDR3 coding sequence is TGTGCCACCAGCAGACCGGGGGACAGCGACCAAGAGACCCAGTACTTC. As protein: CATSRPGDSDQETQYF.

A single count supports this clone. The chain links TRBV11-2 to TRBJ2-7, with D maybe TRBD1 (6 bases). Germline CDR1 reads SGHAT; CDR2 reads FQNNGV. This CDR3 comprises 14 residues. The V gene lost 1 base and the J gene lost 4 bases, with 11 bases spanning the gap. CDR3 in amino acids: CASSLGGQGYEQYF. CDR3 sequence (DNA): TGTGCCAGCAGCTTAGGGGGCCAGGGGTACGAGCAGTACTTC.

Comment on this clone: Distinct nucleotide sequences in the sample also encode this CDR3. This chain joins TRBV29-1 and TRBJ1-2; 9 nucleotides agree with TRBD1. The CDR3 contains 12 residues. The ends lost 6 bases at V and 5 bases at J; junction bases unmatched: 4. The germline CDR1 and CDR2 sequences are SQVTM and ANQGSEA. CDR3 DNA sequence: TGCAGCGTAGCCGGGACAGGGTATGGCTACACCTTC. It translates to CSVAGTGYGYTF.